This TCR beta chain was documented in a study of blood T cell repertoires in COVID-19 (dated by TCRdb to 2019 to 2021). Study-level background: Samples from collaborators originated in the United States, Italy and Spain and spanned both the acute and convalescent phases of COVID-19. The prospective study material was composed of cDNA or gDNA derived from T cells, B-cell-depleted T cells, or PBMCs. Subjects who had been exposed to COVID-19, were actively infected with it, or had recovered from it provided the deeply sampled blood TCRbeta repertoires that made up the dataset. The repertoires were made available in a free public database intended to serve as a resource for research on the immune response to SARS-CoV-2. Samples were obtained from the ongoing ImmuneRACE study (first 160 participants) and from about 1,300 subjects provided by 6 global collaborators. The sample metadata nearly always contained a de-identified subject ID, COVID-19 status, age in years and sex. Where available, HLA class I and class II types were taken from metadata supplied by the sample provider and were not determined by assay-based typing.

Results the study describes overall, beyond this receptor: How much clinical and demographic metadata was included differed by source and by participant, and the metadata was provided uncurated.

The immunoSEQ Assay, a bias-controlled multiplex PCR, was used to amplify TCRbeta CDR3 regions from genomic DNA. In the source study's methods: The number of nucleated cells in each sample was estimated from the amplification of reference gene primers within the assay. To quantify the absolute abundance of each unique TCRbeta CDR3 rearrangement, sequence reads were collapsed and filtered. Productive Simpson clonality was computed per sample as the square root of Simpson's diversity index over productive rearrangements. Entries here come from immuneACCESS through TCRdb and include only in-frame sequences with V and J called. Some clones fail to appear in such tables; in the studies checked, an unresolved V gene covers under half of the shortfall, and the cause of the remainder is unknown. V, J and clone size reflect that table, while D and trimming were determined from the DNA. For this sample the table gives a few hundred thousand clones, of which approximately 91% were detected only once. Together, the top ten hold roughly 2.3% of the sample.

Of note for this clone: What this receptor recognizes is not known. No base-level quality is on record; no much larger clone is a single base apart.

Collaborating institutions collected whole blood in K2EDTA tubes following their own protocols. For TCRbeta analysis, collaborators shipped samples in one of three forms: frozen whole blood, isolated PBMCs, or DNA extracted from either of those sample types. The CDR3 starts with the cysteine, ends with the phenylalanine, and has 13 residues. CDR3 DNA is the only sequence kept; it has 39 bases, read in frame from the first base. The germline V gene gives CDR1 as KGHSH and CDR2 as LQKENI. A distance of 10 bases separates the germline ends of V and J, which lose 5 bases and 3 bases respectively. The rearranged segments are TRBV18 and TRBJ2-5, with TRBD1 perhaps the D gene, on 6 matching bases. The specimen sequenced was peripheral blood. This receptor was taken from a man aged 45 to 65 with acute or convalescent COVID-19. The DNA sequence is TGTGCCAGCTCATCAGGGGTTGAAGAGACCCAGTACTTC. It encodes CASSSGVEETQYF.